The 2 T cell receptor beta chains below were found in one sample sequenced in a study of identical twins. TCRdb recomputed calls from the 5' RACE reads with MiXCR, one row per CDR3 protein. Here the sample spans roughly 710,000 distinct CDR3 sequences, over 5% being singletons. Sequencing input: naive T cells sorted from blood. These receptors were collected from a man aged 18 to 35 in good health.

This clonotype appeared a few times. The chain employs TRBV3-1 and TRBJ2-5; D gene unclear. The CDR3 totals 15 residues. V dropped 0 bases and J dropped 3 bases, with 11 bases sitting between them. In germline, CDR1 is LGHDT, CDR2 YNNKEL (reference sequence). The DNA for the CDR3 is TGTGCCAGCAGCCAAGATTGGGCACCAAAAGAGACCCAGTACTTC. As protein: CASSQDWAPKETQYF.

Only a few counts were recorded for this clonotype. The V and J genes are TRBV20-1 and TRBJ2-5; D remains ambiguous. Germline V gene sequence: CDR1 DFQATT, CDR2 SNEGSKA (reference sequence). This CDR3 has 14 residues. V shed 1 base and J shed 4 bases, with 13 bases lying between them. CDR3: CSARATAMGETQYF. The CDR3 DNA sequence: TGCAGTGCTAGAGCCACAGCGATGGGAGAGACCCAGTACTTC.